This T cell receptor (beta chain) stems from a study of beta chain features in type 1 diabetes. Background on the study: Healthy donors resembled patients in age, gender and cell yields. General observations from the study: Compared to healthy donors, patients appeared to have naive, central memory and Treg TCRB repertoires that were more alike. In every one of the four CD4+ subsets, TCRB CDR3s were moderately but significantly shorter in Type 1 diabetes patients.

The J segment lost 6 bases and the V segment lost 0 bases, leaving 7 bases of the junction unmatched. Germline lookup yields CDR1 SGDLS and CDR2 YYNGEE. The CDR3 is 15 amino acids. The whole isolated RNA underwent reverse transcription, so sequencing captured expressed TCRB transcripts. Measured with immunoSEQ multiplex PCR; TCRdb has only the in-frame clones, and not every one. The sample contains more than 550,000 clones, about 14% of which appear only once. The authors obtained over 98% purity in all sorted populations. There are a few counts of this clone. What it binds is unknown. This sequence joins TRBV9 and TRBJ2-3; TRBD2 matches 7 bases. Sequencing was carried out using naive CD4+ T cells from blood. The TCR was taken from a man between 18 and 29 years old with type 1 diabetes. The CDR3 loop reads CASSVAAGSRDTQYF. CDR3 nucleotides: TGTGCCAGCAGCGTAGCAGCGGGGTCCAGGGATACGCAGTATTTT.